This is a list of T cell receptor beta chains from one sample in a study of a mutant IDH1 vaccine in newly diagnosed glioma. Data came from immunoSEQ multiplex PCR; TCRdb stores just in-frame clones and leaves some out. The sample includes about 21,000 clones, approximately 86% seen only once; the top ten take roughly 5.9%. This sample comprised PBMCs, obtained from a glioma patient treated with radiotherapy, temozolomide or both. The source of these receptors is a man between 35 and 55 years old with glioma. Both conserved end residues are part of each CDR3. A D gene is named only where the DNA matches it firmly. The size field is filled for only some rows; it gives once, few, many or a size class.

d_call: NA
clone_size: few
j_call: TRBJ2-1
v_call: TRBV29-1
cdr3_aa: CSVEDFRAGIYNEQFF
cdr3_nt: TGCAGCGTTGAAGATTTTAGGGCAGGAATTTACAATGAGCAGTTCTTC

d_call: NA
clone_size: NA
j_call: TRBJ1-2
v_call: TRBV27
cdr3_aa: CASSLQGSYGYTF
cdr3_nt: TGTGCCAGCAGTTTACAGGGGTCCTATGGCTACACCTTC

d_call: NA
clone_size: NA
j_call: TRBJ2-7
v_call: TRBV11-2
cdr3_aa: CASSLARDGSYYF
cdr3_nt: TGTGCCAGCAGCTTAGCCAGGGACGGATCTTACTACTTC

d_call: TRBD1
clone_size: NA
j_call: TRBJ1-6
v_call: TRBV5-1
cdr3_aa: CASSLVSGGSSPLHF
cdr3_nt: TGCGCCAGCAGCTTGGTATCAGGGGGTAGCTCACCCCTCCACTTT

d_call: NA
clone_size: NA
j_call: TRBJ1-2
v_call: TRBV6-5
cdr3_aa: CASRSRGDGYGYTF
cdr3_nt: TGTGCCAGCAGATCAAGAGGGGACGGCTATGGCTACACCTTC

d_call: NA
clone_size: NA
j_call: TRBJ2-5
v_call: TRBV6-5
cdr3_aa: CASSYGLQETQYF
cdr3_nt: TGTGCCAGCAGTTACGGCTTACAAGAGACCCAGTACTTC

d_call: NA
clone_size: NA
j_call: TRBJ2-2
v_call: TRBV7-2
cdr3_aa: CASRPGAGELFF
cdr3_nt: TGTGCCAGCAGGCCCGGGGCCGGGGAGCTGTTTTTT

d_call: NA
clone_size: NA
j_call: TRBJ1-4
v_call: TRBV14
cdr3_aa: CASSRGTVGEKLFF
cdr3_nt: TGTGCCAGCAGCCGCGGGACCGTAGGCGAAAAACTGTTTTTT

d_call: TRBD1
clone_size: NA
j_call: TRBJ1-3
v_call: TRBV9
cdr3_aa: CASSVHTGDTGNTIYF
cdr3_nt: TGTGCCAGCAGCGTCCACACAGGGGACACTGGAAACACCATATATTTT

d_call: TRBD1
clone_size: NA
j_call: TRBJ1-2
v_call: TRBV27
cdr3_aa: CASSLTGPYYGYTF
cdr3_nt: TGTGCCAGCAGTCTGACAGGGCCCTACTATGGCTACACCTTC

d_call: NA
clone_size: NA
j_call: TRBJ1-1
v_call: TRBV6-1
cdr3_aa: CASSERWSNERPFF
cdr3_nt: TGTGCCAGCAGTGAAAGGTGGTCGAATGAGCGTCCTTTCTTT

d_call: NA
clone_size: once
j_call: TRBJ2-2
v_call: TRBV7-9
cdr3_aa: CASSSHRENTGELFF
cdr3_nt: TGTGCCAGCAGCTCCCACAGGGAGAACACCGGGGAGCTGTTTTTT

d_call: NA
clone_size: NA
j_call: TRBJ2-1
v_call: TRBV13
cdr3_aa: CASSLVAGRYNEQFF
cdr3_nt: TGTGCCAGCAGCTTAGTGGCGGGGAGATACAATGAGCAGTTCTTC

d_call: NA
clone_size: NA
j_call: TRBJ1-2
v_call: TRBV19
cdr3_aa: CASSRQGNGYTF
cdr3_nt: TGTGCCAGTAGTAGGCAGGGAAATGGCTACACCTTC

d_call: TRBD1
clone_size: NA
j_call: TRBJ2-2
v_call: TRBV7-9
cdr3_aa: CASSSQTGVTAGELFF
cdr3_nt: TGTGCCAGCAGCTCACAGACAGGGGTGACTGCCGGGGAGCTGTTTTTT

d_call: NA
clone_size: once
j_call: TRBJ2-5
v_call: TRBV2
cdr3_aa: CASSGEMTPQETQYF
cdr3_nt: TGTGCCAGCAGTGGAGAAATGACTCCCCAAGAGACCCAGTACTTC

d_call: NA
clone_size: NA
j_call: TRBJ1-5
v_call: TRBV10-3
cdr3_aa: CAISYNSNQPQHF
cdr3_nt: TGTGCCATCAGTTACAATAGCAATCAGCCCCAGCATTTT

d_call: TRBD1
clone_size: NA
j_call: TRBJ1-2
v_call: TRBV6-6
cdr3_aa: CASNKDRIYGYTF
cdr3_nt: TGTGCCAGCAATAAGGACAGGATCTATGGCTACACCTTC

d_call: NA
clone_size: NA
j_call: TRBJ1-5
v_call: TRBV28
cdr3_aa: CASSPSRGLANQPQHF
cdr3_nt: TGTGCCAGCAGCCCCTCCCGGGGGCTAGCAAATCAGCCCCAGCATTTT

d_call: NA
clone_size: NA
j_call: TRBJ2-1
v_call: TRBV6-4
cdr3_aa: CASSDRGGYNEQFF
cdr3_nt: TGTGCCAGCAGTGACAGGGGCGGGTACAATGAGCAGTTCTTC

d_call: NA
clone_size: NA
j_call: TRBJ1-5
v_call: TRBV29-1
cdr3_aa: CSVVDRGSNQPQHF
cdr3_nt: TGCAGCGTTGTTGACAGAGGAAGCAATCAGCCCCAGCATTTT

d_call: NA
clone_size: NA
j_call: TRBJ1-2
v_call: TRBV5-6
cdr3_aa: CASSLGTPNYGYTF
cdr3_nt: TGTGCCAGCAGCTTAGGGACACCTAACTATGGCTACACCTTC

d_call: NA
clone_size: NA
j_call: TRBJ2-5
v_call: TRBV19
cdr3_aa: CASSIGFEGKETQYF
cdr3_nt: TGTGCCAGTAGTATCGGGTTCGAAGGAAAGGAGACCCAGTACTTC

d_call: TRBD2
clone_size: once
j_call: TRBJ2-7
v_call: TRBV6-5
cdr3_aa: CASSWGLAGTYEQYF
cdr3_nt: TGTGCCAGCAGTTGGGGACTAGCGGGTACCTACGAGCAGTACTTC

d_call: TRBD2
clone_size: NA
j_call: TRBJ2-2
v_call: TRBV5-1
cdr3_aa: CASNSAGAGELFF
cdr3_nt: TGCGCCAGCAACTCGGCGGGAGCCGGGGAGCTGTTTTTT

d_call: TRBD1
clone_size: NA
j_call: TRBJ1-4
v_call: TRBV4-2
cdr3_aa: CASSQDLGTGPEKLFF
cdr3_nt: TGTGCCAGCAGCCAAGATCTCGGGACAGGTCCTGAAAAACTGTTTTTT

d_call: NA
clone_size: few
j_call: TRBJ2-2
v_call: TRBV4-1
cdr3_aa: CASSHPSLGHSGQENTGELFF
cdr3_nt: TGCGCCAGCAGCCATCCCTCCCTCGGGCACTCGGGACAAGAGAACACCGGGGAGCTGTTTTTT

d_call: NA
clone_size: NA
j_call: TRBJ1-1
v_call: TRBV6-5
cdr3_aa: CASSYSQDSLTEAFF
cdr3_nt: TGTGCCAGCAGTTACTCGCAGGACAGTCTCACTGAAGCTTTCTTT

d_call: NA
clone_size: once
j_call: TRBJ1-1
v_call: TRBV18
cdr3_aa: CASSPRANTEAFF
cdr3_nt: TGTGCCAGCTCACCCCGCGCGAACACTGAAGCTTTCTTT

d_call: NA
clone_size: NA
j_call: TRBJ2-6
v_call: TRBV7-8
cdr3_aa: CASSPGTRNVLTF
cdr3_nt: TGTGCCAGCAGCCCAGGGACACGCAACGTCCTGACTTTC

d_call: NA
clone_size: NA
j_call: TRBJ1-2
v_call: TRBV14
cdr3_aa: CASSPGRGSNYGYTF
cdr3_nt: TGTGCCAGCAGCCCCGGACGGGGGTCTAACTATGGCTACACCTTC

d_call: NA
clone_size: NA
j_call: TRBJ2-4
v_call: TRBV19
cdr3_aa: CASSNRELAKNIQYF
cdr3_nt: TGTGCCAGTAGTAACCGAGAACTAGCCAAAAACATTCAGTACTTC

d_call: NA
clone_size: once
j_call: TRBJ2-7
v_call: TRBV6-5
cdr3_aa: CASSRQYEQYF
cdr3_nt: TGTGCCAGCAGTCGCCAATACGAGCAGTACTTC

d_call: NA
clone_size: NA
j_call: TRBJ2-7
v_call: TRBV9
cdr3_aa: CASSIHRQGDEQYF
cdr3_nt: TGTGCCAGCAGCATTCATAGGCAGGGCGACGAGCAGTACTTC

d_call: TRBD2
clone_size: NA
j_call: TRBJ2-2
v_call: TRBV5-1
cdr3_aa: CASSLERGLAGELFF
cdr3_nt: TGCGCCAGCAGCTTGGAGCGGGGGCTGGCCGGGGAGCTGTTTTTT

d_call: NA
clone_size: NA
j_call: TRBJ2-2
v_call: TRBV6-5
cdr3_aa: CASRTPGGRTGELFF
cdr3_nt: TGTGCCAGCAGGACGCCGGGCGGCCGGACCGGGGAGCTGTTTTTT

d_call: NA
clone_size: NA
j_call: TRBJ1-1
v_call: TRBV5-1
cdr3_aa: CASSVATANTEAFF
cdr3_nt: TGCGCCAGCAGCGTCGCCACTGCTAACACTGAAGCTTTCTTT

d_call: TRBD1
clone_size: NA
j_call: TRBJ1-5
v_call: TRBV6-5
cdr3_aa: CASSSGTGSDQPQHF
cdr3_nt: TGTGCCAGCAGTTCCGGGACAGGGTCTGATCAGCCCCAGCATTTT

d_call: TRBD1
clone_size: NA
j_call: TRBJ1-2
v_call: TRBV10-3
cdr3_aa: CAISESGTGAGYTF
cdr3_nt: TGTGCCATCAGTGAGTCGGGGACAGGGGCTGGCTACACCTTC

d_call: NA
clone_size: few
j_call: TRBJ2-1
v_call: TRBV19
cdr3_aa: CASSIRISYNEQFF
cdr3_nt: TGTGCCAGTAGTATACGGATAAGCTACAATGAGCAGTTCTTC

d_call: NA
clone_size: NA
j_call: TRBJ1-1
v_call: TRBV28
cdr3_aa: CASTLGQMNTEAFF
cdr3_nt: TGTGCCAGCACCCTGGGGCAGATGAACACTGAAGCTTTCTTT

d_call: NA
clone_size: NA
j_call: TRBJ2-7
v_call: TRBV18
cdr3_aa: CASSPMTRGEQYF
cdr3_nt: TGTGCCAGCTCACCAATGACGCGCGGCGAGCAGTACTTC

d_call: TRBD1
clone_size: NA
j_call: TRBJ1-2
v_call: TRBV15
cdr3_aa: CATSRDGQGAYGYTF
cdr3_nt: TGTGCCACCAGCAGGGACGGACAGGGGGCGTATGGCTACACCTTC

d_call: NA
clone_size: NA
j_call: TRBJ2-7
v_call: TRBV7-2
cdr3_aa: CASSPTKWTIEQYF
cdr3_nt: TGTGCCAGCAGCCCGACAAAGTGGACTATCGAGCAGTACTTC

d_call: NA
clone_size: NA
j_call: TRBJ2-1
v_call: TRBV28
cdr3_aa: CASSGGLANNEQFF
cdr3_nt: TGTGCCAGCAGTGGGGGACTGGCTAACAATGAGCAGTTCTTC

d_call: NA
clone_size: NA
j_call: TRBJ2-2
v_call: TRBV7-7
cdr3_aa: CASSFDPGDGELFF
cdr3_nt: TGTGCTAGCAGCTTCGACCCCGGGGACGGGGAGCTGTTTTTT

d_call: NA
clone_size: NA
j_call: TRBJ2-5
v_call: TRBV18
cdr3_aa: CASSSLEFTGTRKETQYF
cdr3_nt: TGTGCCAGCTCATCACTCGAATTCACCGGGACTCGAAAAGAGACCCAGTACTTC

d_call: TRBD1
clone_size: NA
j_call: TRBJ2-7
v_call: TRBV7-2
cdr3_aa: CASSRQGDFSYEQYF
cdr3_nt: TGTGCCAGCAGCCGACAGGGCGACTTCTCCTACGAGCAGTACTTC

d_call: NA
clone_size: NA
j_call: TRBJ1-2
v_call: TRBV2
cdr3_aa: CASSEKAGGYTF
cdr3_nt: TGTGCCAGCAGTGAAAAGGCAGGAGGCTACACCTTC

d_call: NA
clone_size: NA
j_call: TRBJ2-6
v_call: TRBV15
cdr3_aa: CATSRYQPRPSGANVLTF
cdr3_nt: TGTGCCACCAGCAGATACCAACCCCGACCGTCTGGGGCCAACGTCCTGACTTTC

d_call: NA
clone_size: NA
j_call: TRBJ1-5
v_call: TRBV7-8
cdr3_aa: CASSRGERDPQHF
cdr3_nt: TGTGCCAGCAGCCGGGGTGAGCGCGATCCCCAGCATTTT

d_call: TRBD1
clone_size: NA
j_call: TRBJ1-2
v_call: TRBV9
cdr3_aa: CASSVSGGVSYYGYTF
cdr3_nt: TGTGCCAGCAGCGTATCAGGGGGCGTATCGTACTATGGCTACACCTTC

d_call: TRBD1
clone_size: NA
j_call: TRBJ2-6
v_call: TRBV15
cdr3_aa: CATSSRQGVSSGANVLTF
cdr3_nt: TGTGCCACCAGCAGTCGACAGGGGGTTAGCTCTGGGGCCAACGTCCTGACTTTC

d_call: TRBD2
clone_size: NA
j_call: TRBJ2-1
v_call: TRBV7-2
cdr3_aa: CASSFGLAGMNEQFF
cdr3_nt: TGTGCCAGCAGCTTTGGACTAGCGGGGATGAATGAGCAGTTCTTC